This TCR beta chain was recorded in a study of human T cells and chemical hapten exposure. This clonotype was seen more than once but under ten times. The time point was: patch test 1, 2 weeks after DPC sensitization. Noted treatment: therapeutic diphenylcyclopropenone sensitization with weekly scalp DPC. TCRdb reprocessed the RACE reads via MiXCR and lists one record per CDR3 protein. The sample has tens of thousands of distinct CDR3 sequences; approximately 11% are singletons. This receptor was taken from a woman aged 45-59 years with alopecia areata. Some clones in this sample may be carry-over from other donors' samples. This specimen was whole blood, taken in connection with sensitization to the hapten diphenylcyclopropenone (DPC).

The CDR3 DNA sequence: TGTGCCAGCAGCCCCGGACTAGCGGGCACAGATACGCAGTATTTT. Residues: CASSPGLAGTDTQYF. The chain joins TRBV5-4 to TRBJ2-3; 10 nucleotides line up with TRBD2. Trimming at V came to 4 bases and at J to 1 base, leaving 3 bases not matched to a gene. The CDR3 runs to 15 residues. Germline CDR1 is SGHNT and CDR2 is YYREEE (reference sequence).